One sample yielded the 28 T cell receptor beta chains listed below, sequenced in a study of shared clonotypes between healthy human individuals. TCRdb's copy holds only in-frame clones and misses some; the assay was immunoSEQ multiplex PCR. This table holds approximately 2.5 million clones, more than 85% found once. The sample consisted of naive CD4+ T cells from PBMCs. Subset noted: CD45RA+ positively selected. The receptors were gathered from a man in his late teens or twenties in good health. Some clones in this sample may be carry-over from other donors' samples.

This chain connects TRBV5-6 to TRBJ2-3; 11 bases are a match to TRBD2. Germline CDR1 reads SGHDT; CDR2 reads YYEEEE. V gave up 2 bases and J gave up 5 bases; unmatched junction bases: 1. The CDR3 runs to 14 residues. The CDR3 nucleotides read TGTGCCAGCAGCTTACTAGCGGGAGAAGATACGCAGTATTTT. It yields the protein CASSLLAGEDTQYF.

CDR3 region: CASSLTSGNRDTQYF. CDR3 nucleotides: TGTGCCAGCAGCTTAACTAGCGGGAATCGAGATACGCAGTATTTT. J is TRBJ2-3 and V is TRBV11-2; 10 bases are shared with TRBD2. J lost 5 bases, V lost 2 bases, and 4 bases had no gene match. Germline V gene data show CDR1 as SGHAT and CDR2 as FQNNGV. The CDR3 extends over 15 amino acids. Together with reference TRBV11-2 and TRBJ2-3, the CDR3 gives the full variable domain: EAGVAQSPRYKIIEKRQSVAFWCNPISGHATLYWYQQILGQGPKLLIQFQNNGVVDDSQLPKDRFSAERLKGVDSTLKIQPAKLEDSAVYLCASSLTSGNRDTQYFGPGTRLTVL.

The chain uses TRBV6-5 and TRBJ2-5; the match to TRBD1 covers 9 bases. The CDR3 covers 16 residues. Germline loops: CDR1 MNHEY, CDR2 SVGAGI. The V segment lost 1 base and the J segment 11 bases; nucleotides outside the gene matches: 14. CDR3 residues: CASSYLAPGQGIVQYF. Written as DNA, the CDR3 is TGTGCCAGCAGTTACTTAGCACCGGGACAGGGTATCGTGCAGTACTTC.

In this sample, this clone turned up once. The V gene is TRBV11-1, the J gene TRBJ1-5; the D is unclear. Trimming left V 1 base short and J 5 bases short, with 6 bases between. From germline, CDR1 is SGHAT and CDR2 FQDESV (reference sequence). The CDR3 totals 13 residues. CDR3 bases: TGTGCCAGCAGCTTAGAAGCGGATCAGCCCCAGCATTTT. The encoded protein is CASSLEADQPQHF.

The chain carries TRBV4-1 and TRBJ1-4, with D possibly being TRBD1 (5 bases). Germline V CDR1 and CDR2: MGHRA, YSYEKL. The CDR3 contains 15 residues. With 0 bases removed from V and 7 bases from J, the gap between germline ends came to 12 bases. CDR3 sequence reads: CASSQDLVGGEKLFF. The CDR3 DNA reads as TGCGCCAGCAGCCAAGATCTCGTGGGGGGTGAAAAACTGTTTTTT.

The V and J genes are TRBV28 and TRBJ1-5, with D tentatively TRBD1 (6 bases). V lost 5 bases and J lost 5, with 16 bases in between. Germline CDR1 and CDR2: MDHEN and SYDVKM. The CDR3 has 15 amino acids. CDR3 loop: CASSRIGTNYQPQHF. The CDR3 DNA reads TGTGCCAGCAGTCGCATAGGGACAAACTATCAGCCCCAGCATTTT.

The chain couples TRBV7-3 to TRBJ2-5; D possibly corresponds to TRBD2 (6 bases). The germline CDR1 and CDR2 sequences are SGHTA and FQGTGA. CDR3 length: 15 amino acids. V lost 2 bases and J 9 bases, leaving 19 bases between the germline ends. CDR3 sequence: CASSLGGSTGTAQYF. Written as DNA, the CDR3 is TGTGCCAGCAGCTTAGGGGGGTCGACCGGGACGGCCCAGTACTTC.

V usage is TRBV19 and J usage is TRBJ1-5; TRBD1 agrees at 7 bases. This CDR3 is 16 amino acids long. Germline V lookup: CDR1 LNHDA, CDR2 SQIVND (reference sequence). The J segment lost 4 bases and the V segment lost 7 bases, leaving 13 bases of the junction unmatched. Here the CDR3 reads CASTTLTTGWNQPQHF. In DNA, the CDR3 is TGTGCCAGTACCACTCTCACGACAGGGTGGAATCAGCCCCAGCATTTT.

CDR3 in DNA: TGTGCCAGCTCAGCAGGGGGGTACGAGCAGTACTTC. Its translation: CASSAGGYEQYF. This sequence joins TRBV18 and TRBJ2-7; tentative D call: TRBD1 (7 bases). V lost 5 bases and J lost 4, with 9 bases in between. The CDR3 extends over 12 amino acids. Germline CDR1 and CDR2: KGHSH and LQKENI.

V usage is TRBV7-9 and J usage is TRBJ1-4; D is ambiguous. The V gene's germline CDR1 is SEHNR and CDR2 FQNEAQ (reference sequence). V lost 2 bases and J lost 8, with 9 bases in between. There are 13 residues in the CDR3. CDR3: CASSLKGSEKLFF. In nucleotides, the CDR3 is TGTGCCAGCAGCTTAAAGGGATCCGAAAAACTGTTTTTT.

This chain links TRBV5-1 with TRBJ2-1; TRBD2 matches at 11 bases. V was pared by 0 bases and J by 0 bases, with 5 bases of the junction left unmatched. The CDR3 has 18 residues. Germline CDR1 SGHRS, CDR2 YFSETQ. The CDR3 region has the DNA TGCGCCAGCAGCTTGGATAGCGGGAGGGTCCGCTCCTACAATGAGCAGTTCTTC. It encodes CASSLDSGRVRSYNEQFF.

CDR3 sequence (DNA): TGTGCCAGCAGCTGGCGGGTGTCCTTATTGCGGGAGGAAGGCGGGGAGCTGTTTTTT. Its translation is CASSWRVSLLREEGGELFF. The J gene is TRBJ2-2, the V gene TRBV5-6, with 8 bases lining up with TRBD2. The length of the CDR3 is 19 residues. With V trimmed by 3 bases and J by 7 bases, 20 bases remained unmatched. Germline CDR1 SGHDT, CDR2 YYEEEE.

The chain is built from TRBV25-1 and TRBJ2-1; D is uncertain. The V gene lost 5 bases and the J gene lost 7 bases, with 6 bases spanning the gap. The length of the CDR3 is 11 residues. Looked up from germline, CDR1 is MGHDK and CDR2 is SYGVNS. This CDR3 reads CASSSRNEQFF. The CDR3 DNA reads TGTGCCAGCAGTTCGAGGAATGAGCAGTTCTTC.

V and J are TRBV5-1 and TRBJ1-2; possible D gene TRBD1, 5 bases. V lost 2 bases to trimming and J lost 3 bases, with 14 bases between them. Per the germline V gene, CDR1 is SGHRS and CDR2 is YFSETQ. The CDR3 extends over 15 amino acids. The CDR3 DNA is TGCGCCAGCAGCTTTGTTGAGATAGGGGACTATGGCTACACCTTC. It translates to CASSFVEIGDYGYTF.

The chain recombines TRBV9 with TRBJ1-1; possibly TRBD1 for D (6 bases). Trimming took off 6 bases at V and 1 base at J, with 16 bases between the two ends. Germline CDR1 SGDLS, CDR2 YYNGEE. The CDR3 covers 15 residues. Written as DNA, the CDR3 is TGTGCCAGCACCCCGCAGGGACAAAAGAACACTGAAGCTTTCTTT. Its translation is CASTPQGQKNTEAFF.

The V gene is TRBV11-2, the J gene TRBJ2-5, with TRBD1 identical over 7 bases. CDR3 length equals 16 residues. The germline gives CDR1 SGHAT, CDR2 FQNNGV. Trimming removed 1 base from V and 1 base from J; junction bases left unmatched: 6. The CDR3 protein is CASSLGSNRGQETQYF. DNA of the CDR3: TGTGCCAGCAGCTTAGGGTCGAACAGGGGCCAAGAGACCCAGTACTTC. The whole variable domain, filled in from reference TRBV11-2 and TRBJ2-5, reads EAGVAQSPRYKIIEKRQSVAFWCNPISGHATLYWYQQILGQGPKLLIQFQNNGVVDDSQLPKDRFSAERLKGVDSTLKIQPAKLEDSAVYLCASSLGSNRGQETQYFGPGTRLLVL.

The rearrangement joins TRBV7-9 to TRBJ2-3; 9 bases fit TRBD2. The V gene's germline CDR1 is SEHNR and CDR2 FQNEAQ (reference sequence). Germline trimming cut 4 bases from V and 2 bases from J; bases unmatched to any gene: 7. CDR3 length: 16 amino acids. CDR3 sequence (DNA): TGTGCCAGCAGCTGGGCGGGAGGGGGACCCACAGATACGCAGTATTTT. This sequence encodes CASSWAGGGPTDTQYF.

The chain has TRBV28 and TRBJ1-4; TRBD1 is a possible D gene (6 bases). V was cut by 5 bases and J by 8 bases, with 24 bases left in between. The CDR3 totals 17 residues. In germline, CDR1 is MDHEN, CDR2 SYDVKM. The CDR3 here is CASSPPHQRGPREKLFF. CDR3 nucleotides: TGTGCCAGCAGTCCTCCTCATCAGCGGGGGCCGAGGGAAAAACTGTTTTTT. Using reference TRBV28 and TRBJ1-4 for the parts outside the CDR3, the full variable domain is DVKVTQSSRYLVKRTGEKVFLECVQDMDHENMFWYRQDPGLGLRLIYFSYDVKMKEKGDIPEGYSVSREKKERFSLILESASTNQTSMYLCASSPPHQRGPREKLFFGSGTQLSVL.

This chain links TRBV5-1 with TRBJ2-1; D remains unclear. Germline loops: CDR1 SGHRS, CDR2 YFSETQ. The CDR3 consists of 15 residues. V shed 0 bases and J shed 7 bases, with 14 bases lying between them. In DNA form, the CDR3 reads TGCGCCAGCAGCTTGGCTTTTCCTCTCGGGAATGAGCAGTTCTTC. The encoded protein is CASSLAFPLGNEQFF.

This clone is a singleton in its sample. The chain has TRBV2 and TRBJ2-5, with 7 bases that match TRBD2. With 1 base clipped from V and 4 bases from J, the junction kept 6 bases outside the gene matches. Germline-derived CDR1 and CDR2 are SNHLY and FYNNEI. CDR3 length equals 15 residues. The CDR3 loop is CASSEVFVAGETQYF. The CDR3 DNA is TGTGCCAGCAGTGAAGTTTTCGTAGCGGGAGAGACCCAGTACTTC. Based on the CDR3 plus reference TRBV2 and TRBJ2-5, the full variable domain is EPEVTQTPSHQVTQMGQEVILRCVPISNHLYFYWYRQILGQKVEFLVSFYNNEISEKSEIFDDQFSVERPDGSNFTLKIRSTKLEDSAMYFCASSEVFVAGETQYFGPGTRLLVL.

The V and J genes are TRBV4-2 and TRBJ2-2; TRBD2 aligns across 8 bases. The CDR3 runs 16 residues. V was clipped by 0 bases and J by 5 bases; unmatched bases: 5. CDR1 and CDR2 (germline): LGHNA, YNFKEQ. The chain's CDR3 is CASSQDERERTGELFF. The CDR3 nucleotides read TGTGCCAGCAGCCAAGATGAGCGGGAGAGAACCGGGGAGCTGTTTTTT.

The CDR3 sequence: CAWSVVAATNYGYTF. CDR3 sequence (DNA): TGTGCCTGGAGTGTAGTGGCAGCCACTAACTATGGCTACACCTTC. The chain links TRBV30 to TRBJ1-2; D ambiguous. V was cut by 0 bases and J by 0 bases, with 11 bases left in between. Germline V gene sequence: CDR1 GTSNPN, CDR2 SVGIG (reference sequence). The CDR3 covers 15 residues.

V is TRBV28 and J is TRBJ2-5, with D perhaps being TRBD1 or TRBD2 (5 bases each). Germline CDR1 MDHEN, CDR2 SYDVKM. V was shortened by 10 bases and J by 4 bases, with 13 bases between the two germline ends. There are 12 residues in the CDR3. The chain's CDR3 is CATSVGTETQYF. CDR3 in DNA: TGTGCCACCTCCGTCGGGACAGAGACCCAGTACTTC.

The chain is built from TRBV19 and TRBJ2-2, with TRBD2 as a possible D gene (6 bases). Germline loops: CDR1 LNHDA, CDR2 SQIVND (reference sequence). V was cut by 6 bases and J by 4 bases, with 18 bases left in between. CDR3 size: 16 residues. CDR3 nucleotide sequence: TGTGCCAGTAGCCTTAGCGGTCGGGTCCCCACCGGGGAGCTGTTTTTT. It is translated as CASSLSGRVPTGELFF.

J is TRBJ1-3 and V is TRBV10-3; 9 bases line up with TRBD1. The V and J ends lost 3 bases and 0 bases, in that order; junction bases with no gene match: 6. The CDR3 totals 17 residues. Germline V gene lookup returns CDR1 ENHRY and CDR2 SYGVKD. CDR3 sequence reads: CAISDLKTGGSGNTIYF. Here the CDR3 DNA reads TGTGCCATCAGTGATCTGAAGACAGGGGGCTCTGGAAACACCATATATTTT.

DNA of the CDR3: TGTGCCAGCAGACCCAGGGGGGCGAAGAACACTGAAGCTTTCTTT. It is translated as CASRPRGAKNTEAFF. The rearrangement uses TRBV28 and TRBJ1-1, with 7 bases matching TRBD1. The CDR3 is 15 amino acids. V dropped 6 bases and J dropped 1; count of bases not matched to a gene: 8. CDR1 MDHEN and CDR2 SYDVKM come from the germline V gene.

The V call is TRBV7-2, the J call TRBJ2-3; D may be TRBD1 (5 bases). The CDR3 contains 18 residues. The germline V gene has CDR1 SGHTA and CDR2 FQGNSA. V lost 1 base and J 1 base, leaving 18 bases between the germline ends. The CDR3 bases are TGTGCCAGCAGCTTAGTGGGGTTGGTAGGGGCCGGCACAGATACGCAGTATTTT. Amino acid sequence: CASSLVGLVGAGTDTQYF.

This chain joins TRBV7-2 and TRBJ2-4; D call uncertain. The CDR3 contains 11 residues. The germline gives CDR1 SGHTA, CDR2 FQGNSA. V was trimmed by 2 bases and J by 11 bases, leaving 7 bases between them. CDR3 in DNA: TGTGCCAGCAGCTTACAGAGGCTTCAGTACTTC. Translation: CASSLQRLQYF.